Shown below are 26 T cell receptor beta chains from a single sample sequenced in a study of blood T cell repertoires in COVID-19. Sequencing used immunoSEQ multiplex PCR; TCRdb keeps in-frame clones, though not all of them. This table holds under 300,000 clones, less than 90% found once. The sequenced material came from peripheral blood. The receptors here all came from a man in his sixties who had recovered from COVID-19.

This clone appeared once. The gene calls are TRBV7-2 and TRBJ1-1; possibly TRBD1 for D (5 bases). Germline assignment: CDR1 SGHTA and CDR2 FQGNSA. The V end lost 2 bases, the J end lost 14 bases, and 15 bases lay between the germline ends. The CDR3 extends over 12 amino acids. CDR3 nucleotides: TGTGCCAGCAGCTTAAATCCTCCTGGGGCCTTCTTT. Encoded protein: CASSLNPPGAFF.

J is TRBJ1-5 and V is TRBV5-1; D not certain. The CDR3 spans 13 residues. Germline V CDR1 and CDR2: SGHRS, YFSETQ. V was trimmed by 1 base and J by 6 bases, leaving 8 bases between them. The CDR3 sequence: CASSLSGTQPQHF. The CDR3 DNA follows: TGCGCCAGCAGCTTGTCGGGTACTCAGCCCCAGCATTTT.

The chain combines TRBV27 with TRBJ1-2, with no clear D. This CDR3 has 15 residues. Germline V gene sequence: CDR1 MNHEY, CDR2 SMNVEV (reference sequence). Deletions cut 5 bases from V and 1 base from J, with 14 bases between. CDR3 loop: CASSTLFAHNYGYTF. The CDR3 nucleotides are TGTGCCAGCAGTACTCTATTTGCGCATAACTATGGCTACACCTTC.

CDR3: CASSLMGWAAKDNEQFF. In DNA form, the CDR3 reads TGTGCCAGCAGCCTGATGGGCTGGGCAGCAAAGGACAATGAGCAGTTCTTC. The chain joins TRBV7-2 to TRBJ2-1; D is ambiguous. Trimming took off 5 bases at V and 5 bases at J, with 22 bases between the two ends. The germline gives CDR1 SGHTA, CDR2 FQGNSA. The CDR3 covers 17 residues. The entire variable domain, with the rest obtained from reference TRBV7-2 and TRBJ2-1, is as follows: GAGVSQSPSNKVTEKGKDVELRCDPISGHTALYWYRQSLGQGLEFLIYFQGNSAPDKSGLPSDRFSAERTGGSVSTLTIQRTQQEDSAVYLCASSLMGWAAKDNEQFFGPGTRLTVL.

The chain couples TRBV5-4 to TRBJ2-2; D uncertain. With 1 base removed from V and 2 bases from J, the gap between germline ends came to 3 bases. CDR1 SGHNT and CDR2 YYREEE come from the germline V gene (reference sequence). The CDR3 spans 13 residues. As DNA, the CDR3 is TGTGCCAGCAGCTTGTATAACACCGGGGAGCTGTTTTTT. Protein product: CASSLYNTGELFF. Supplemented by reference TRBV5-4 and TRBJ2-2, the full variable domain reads ETGVTQSPTHLIKTRGQQVTLRCSSQSGHNTVSWYQQALGQGPQFIFQYYREEENGRGNFPPRFSGLQFPNYSSELNVNALELDDSALYLCASSLYNTGELFFGEGSRLTVL.

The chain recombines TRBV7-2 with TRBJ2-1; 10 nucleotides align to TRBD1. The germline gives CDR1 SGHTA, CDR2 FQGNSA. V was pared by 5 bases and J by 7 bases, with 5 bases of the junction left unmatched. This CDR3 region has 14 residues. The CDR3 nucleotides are TGTGCCAGCAGCCCAGCGGGACAGGGGAATGAGCAGTTCTTC. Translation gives CASSPAGQGNEQFF.

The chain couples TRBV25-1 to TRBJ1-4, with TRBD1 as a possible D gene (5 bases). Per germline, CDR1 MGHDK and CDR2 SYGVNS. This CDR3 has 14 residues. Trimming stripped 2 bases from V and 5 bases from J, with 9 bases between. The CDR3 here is CASSEHRNNEKLFF. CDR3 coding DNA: TGTGCCAGCAGTGAACACAGGAACAATGAAAAACTGTTTTTT. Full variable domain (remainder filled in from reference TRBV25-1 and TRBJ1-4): EADIYQTPRYLVIGTGKKITLECSQTMGHDKMYWYQQDPGMELHLIHYSYGVNSTEKGDLSSESTVSRIRTEHFPLTLESARPSHTSQYLCASSEHRNNEKLFFGSGTQLSVL.

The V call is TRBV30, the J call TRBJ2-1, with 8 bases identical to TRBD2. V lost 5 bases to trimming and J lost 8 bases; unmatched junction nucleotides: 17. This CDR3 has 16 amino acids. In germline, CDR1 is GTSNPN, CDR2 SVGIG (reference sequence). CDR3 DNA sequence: TGTGCCTGGCATAGATTCGCCGGGAGGGCCCAGGATGAGCAGTTCTTC. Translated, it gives CAWHRFAGRAQDEQFF.

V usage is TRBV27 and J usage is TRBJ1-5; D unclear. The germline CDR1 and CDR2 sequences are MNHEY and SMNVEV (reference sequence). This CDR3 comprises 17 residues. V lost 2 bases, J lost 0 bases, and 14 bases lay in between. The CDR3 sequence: CASSLRGSTNSNQPQHF. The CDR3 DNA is TGTGCCAGCAGTTTAAGAGGCAGCACAAATAGCAATCAGCCCCAGCATTTT.

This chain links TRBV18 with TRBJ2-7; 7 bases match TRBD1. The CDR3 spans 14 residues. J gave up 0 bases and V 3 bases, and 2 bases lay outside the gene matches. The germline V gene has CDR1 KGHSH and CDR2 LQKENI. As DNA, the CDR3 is TGTGCCAGCTCACCGACAGGGAGCTCCTACGAGCAGTACTTC. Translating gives CASSPTGSSYEQYF.

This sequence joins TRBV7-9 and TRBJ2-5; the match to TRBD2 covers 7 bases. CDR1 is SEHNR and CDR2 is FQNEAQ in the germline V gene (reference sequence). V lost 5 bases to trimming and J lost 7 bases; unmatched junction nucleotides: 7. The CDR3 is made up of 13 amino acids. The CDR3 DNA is TGTGCCAGCAGCCACCGCGGGGAGGGGACCCAGTACTTC. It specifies CASSHRGEGTQYF. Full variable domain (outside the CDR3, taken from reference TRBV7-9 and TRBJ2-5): DTGVSQNPRHKITKRGQNVTFRCDPISEHNRLYWYRQTLGQGPEFLTYFQNEAQLEKSRLLSDRFSAERPKGSFSTLEIQRTEQGDSAMYLCASSHRGEGTQYFGPGTRLLVL.

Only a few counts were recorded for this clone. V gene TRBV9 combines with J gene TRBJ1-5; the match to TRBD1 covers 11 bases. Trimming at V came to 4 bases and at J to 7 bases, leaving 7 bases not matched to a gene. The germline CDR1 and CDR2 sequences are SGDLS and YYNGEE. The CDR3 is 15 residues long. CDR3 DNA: TGTGCCAGCAGCCGAGGACAGGGGGCTGAGCAGCCCCAGCATTTT. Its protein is CASSRGQGAEQPQHF. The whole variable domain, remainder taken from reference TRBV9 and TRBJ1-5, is DSGVTQTPKHLITATGQRVTLRCSPRSGDLSVYWYQQSLDQGLQFLIQYYNGEERAKGNILERFSAQQFPDLHSELNLSSLELGDSALYFCASSRGQGAEQPQHFGDGTRLSIL.

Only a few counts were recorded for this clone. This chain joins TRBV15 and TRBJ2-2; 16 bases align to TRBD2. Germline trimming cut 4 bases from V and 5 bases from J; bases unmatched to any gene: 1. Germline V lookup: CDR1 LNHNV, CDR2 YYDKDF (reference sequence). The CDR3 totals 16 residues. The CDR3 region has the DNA TGTGCCACCAGCAAGGGACTAGCGGGGGGGACCGGGGAGCTGTTTTTT. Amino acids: CATSKGLAGGTGELFF. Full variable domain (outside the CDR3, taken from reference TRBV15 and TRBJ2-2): DAMVIQNPRYQVTQFGKPVTLSCSQTLNHNVMYWYQQKSSQAPKLLFHYYDKDFNNEADTPDNFQSRRPNTSFCFLDIRSPGLGDTAMYLCATSKGLAGGTGELFFGEGSRLTVL.

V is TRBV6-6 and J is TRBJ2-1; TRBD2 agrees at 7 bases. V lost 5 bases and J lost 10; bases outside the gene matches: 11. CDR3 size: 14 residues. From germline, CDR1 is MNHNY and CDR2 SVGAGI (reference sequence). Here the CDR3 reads CASSEDVAGREQFF. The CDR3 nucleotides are TGTGCCAGCAGTGAGGACGTAGCGGGTCGGGAGCAGTTCTTC.

CDR3 DNA sequence: TGTGCCAGCAGTTCCCCCCCGGAGACCCAGTACTTC. This encodes CASSSPPETQYF. J is TRBJ2-5 and V is TRBV6-6; D not resolved. The CDR3 is made up of 12 amino acids. V gave up 4 bases and J gave up 5 bases, with 8 bases separating them. The germline V gene encodes CDR1 MNHNY and CDR2 SVGAGI (reference sequence).

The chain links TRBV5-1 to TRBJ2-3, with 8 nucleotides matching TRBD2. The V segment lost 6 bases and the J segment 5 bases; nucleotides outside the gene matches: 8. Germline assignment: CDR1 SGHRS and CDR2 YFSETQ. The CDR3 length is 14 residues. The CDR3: CASKVAGGVDTQYF. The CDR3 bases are TGCGCCAGCAAGGTGGCGGGGGGCGTAGATACGCAGTATTTT.

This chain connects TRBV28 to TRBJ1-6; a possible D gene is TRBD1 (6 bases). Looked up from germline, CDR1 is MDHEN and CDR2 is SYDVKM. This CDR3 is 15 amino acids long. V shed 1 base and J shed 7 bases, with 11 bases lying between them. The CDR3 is CASSLYRAGNSPLHF. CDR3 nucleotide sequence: TGTGCCAGCAGTTTATACAGGGCAGGAAATTCACCCCTCCACTTT.

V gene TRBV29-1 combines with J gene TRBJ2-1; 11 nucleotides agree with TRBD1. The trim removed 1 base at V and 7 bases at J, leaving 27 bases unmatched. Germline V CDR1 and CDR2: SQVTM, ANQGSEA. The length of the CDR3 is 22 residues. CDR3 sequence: CSVEGSDGTGTGGRAGTNEQFF. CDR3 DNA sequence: TGCAGCGTTGAAGGAAGCGATGGAACCGGGACAGGGGGTAGGGCTGGGACAAATGAGCAGTTCTTC.

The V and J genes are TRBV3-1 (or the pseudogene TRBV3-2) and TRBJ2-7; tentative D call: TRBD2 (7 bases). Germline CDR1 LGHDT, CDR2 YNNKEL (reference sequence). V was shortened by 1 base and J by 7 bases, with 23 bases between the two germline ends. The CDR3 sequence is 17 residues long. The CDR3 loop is CASSQAGHLTSWKEQYF. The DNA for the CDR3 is TGTGCCAGCAGCCAAGCGGGACACCTGACTAGCTGGAAAGAGCAGTACTTC.

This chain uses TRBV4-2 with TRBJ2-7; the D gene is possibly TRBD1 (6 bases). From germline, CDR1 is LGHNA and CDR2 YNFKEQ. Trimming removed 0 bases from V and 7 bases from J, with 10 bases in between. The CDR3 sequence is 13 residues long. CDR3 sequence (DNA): TGTGCCAGCAGCCAAGATTTAGGGGGAGAGCAGTACTTC. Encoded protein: CASSQDLGGEQYF.

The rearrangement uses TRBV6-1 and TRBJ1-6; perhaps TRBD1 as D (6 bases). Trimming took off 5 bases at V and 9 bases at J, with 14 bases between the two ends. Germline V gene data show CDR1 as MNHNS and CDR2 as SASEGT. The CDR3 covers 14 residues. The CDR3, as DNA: TGTGCCAGCAGTTGGAGAGGGGGTGGTTCACCCCTCCACTTT. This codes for CASSWRGGGSPLHF.

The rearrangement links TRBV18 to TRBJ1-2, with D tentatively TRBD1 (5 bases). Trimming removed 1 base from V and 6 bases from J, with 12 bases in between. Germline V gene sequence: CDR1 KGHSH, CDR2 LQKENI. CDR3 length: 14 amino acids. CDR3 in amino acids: CASSPQGPGDGYTF. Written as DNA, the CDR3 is TGTGCCAGCTCACCACAGGGTCCGGGGGATGGCTACACCTTC.

In nucleotides, the CDR3 is TGTGCCAGTAGTAGCGGAGCCCAAGAGACCCAGTACTTC. Translating it yields CASSSGAQETQYF. This sequence joins TRBV7-3 and TRBJ2-5; D may be TRBD2 (6 bases). CDR1 is SGHTA, CDR2 FQGTGA, per germline. V was cut by 9 bases and J by 1 base, with 12 bases left in between. This CDR3 contains 13 residues.

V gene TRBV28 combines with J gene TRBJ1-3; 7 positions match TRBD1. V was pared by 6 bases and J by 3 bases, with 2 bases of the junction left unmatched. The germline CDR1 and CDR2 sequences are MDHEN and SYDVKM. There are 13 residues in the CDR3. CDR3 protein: CASRSGGGNTIYF. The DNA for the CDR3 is TGTGCCAGCAGGTCAGGGGGTGGAAACACCATATATTTT.

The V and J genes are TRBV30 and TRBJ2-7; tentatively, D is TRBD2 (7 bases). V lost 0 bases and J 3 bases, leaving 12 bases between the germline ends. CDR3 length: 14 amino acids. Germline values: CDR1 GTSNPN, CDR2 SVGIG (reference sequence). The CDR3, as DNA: TGTGCCTGGAGTGTAGGGGGGGCGTACTACGAGCAGTACTTC. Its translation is CAWSVGGAYYEQYF.

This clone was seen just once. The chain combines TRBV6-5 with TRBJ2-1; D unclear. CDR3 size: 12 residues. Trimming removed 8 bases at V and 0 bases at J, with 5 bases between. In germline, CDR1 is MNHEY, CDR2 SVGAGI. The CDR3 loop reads CASVSSYNEQFF. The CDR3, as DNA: TGTGCCAGCGTGAGCTCCTACAATGAGCAGTTCTTC.